Listed below are T cell receptor beta chains from one sample, sequenced in a study of CD8 T cells in ankylosing spondylitis. TCRdb re-called the 5' RACE reads through MiXCR, storing one row per CDR3 protein. The profile shows roughly 400,000 distinct CDR3 sequences, under 25% of them singletons. The sequenced material came from blood, either unsorted or a sorted T cell fraction (not recorded which). The receptors shown here come from a male donor with ankylosing spondylitis. CDR3s include the opening cysteine and the closing phenylalanine or tryptophan. D genes are given only for firm matches. Clone sizes are given selectively: once, few, many, or a class where the clone is expanded.

d_call | clone_size | j_call | v_call | cdr3_nt | cdr3_aa
. | few | TRBJ1-1 | TRBV7-9 | TGTGCCAGCAGCTCACCTTCAGCAGGTTGGAACACTGAAGCTTTCTTT | CASSSPSAGWNTEAFF
. | once | TRBJ1-5 | TRBV6-1 | TGTGCCAGCAGCCTTAACAGGAGGCTCAATCAGCCCCAGCATTTT | CASSLNRRLNQPQHF
TRBD1 | few | TRBJ2-3 | TRBV24-1 | TGTGCCACCAGTGATCCAGGACAGGGGTCAGATACGCAGTATTTT | CATSDPGQGSDTQYF
. | few | TRBJ2-5 | TRBV2 | TGTGCCAGCAGTTATAAAGAGACCCAGTACTTC | CASSYKETQYF
TRBD2 | few | TRBJ2-3 | TRBV3-1 | TGTGCCAGCAGTCTTCGGGCCACTAGCGGGGGCACAGATACGCAGTATTTT | CASSLRATSGGTDTQYF
TRBD1 | few | TRBJ2-5 | TRBV10-3 | TGTGCCATCAATCAACAGGGGGGACCCCAAGAGACCCAGTACTTC | CAINQQGGPQETQYF
. | . | TRBJ2-3 | TRBV7-9 | TGTGCCAGCAGCTTAGCACGTTCTCAAGCCCCGCAGTATTTT | CASSLARSQAPQYF
. | few | TRBJ2-4 | TRBV3-1 | TGTGCCAGCAGCCAAACCAGCTCCAACATTCAGTACTTC | CASSQTSSNIQYF
. | once | TRBJ2-7 | TRBV29-1 | TGCAGCGTTGGATGGGACCCCTCCTACGAGCAGTACTTC | CSVGWDPSYEQYF
. | few | TRBJ2-5 | TRBV12-3/TRBV12-4 | TGTGCCAGCAGTTTAGCGGAGGGGAAGACCCAGTACTTC | CASSLAEGKTQYF
TRBD1 | few | TRBJ1-5 | TRBV7-2 | TGTGCCAGCAGCTTAGTACTTGGGGACAGCGGGCAGCCCCAGCATTTT | CASSLVLGDSGQPQHF
. | . | TRBJ1-6 | TRBV12-3/TRBV12-4 | TGTGCCAGCCGCCCCTCGGGACTTTCTAATTCACCCCTCCACTTT | CASRPSGLSNSPLHF
. | . | TRBJ2-7 | TRBV5-1 | TGCGCCAGCAGCTTGGAATCCGGTCCTTCGACGGGGCAGTACTTC | CASSLESGPSTGQYF
. | . | TRBJ1-6 | TRBV16 | TGTGCCAGCAGCCAATCTACAAGGGTTGCCCTCCACTTT | CASSQSTRVALHF
. | few | TRBJ1-5 | TRBV4-2 | TGTGCCAGCAGCCAAGAGAGGGGCGCAGGTCAGCCCCAGCATTTT | CASSQERGAGQPQHF
. | few | TRBJ1-1 | TRBV5-1 | TGCGCCAGCAGCTTGTCAGGGCTGGGAACTGAAGCTTTCTTT | CASSLSGLGTEAFF
. | few | TRBJ1-1 | TRBV19 | TGTGCCAGTACCAAGACCGGGACCGCGAACACTGAAGCTTTCTTT | CASTKTGTANTEAFF
. | few | TRBJ2-6 | TRBV2 | TGTGCCACCCGCGAGTCTGGGGCCAACGCCCTGACTTTC | CATRESGANALTF
TRBD2 | . | TRBJ2-7 | TRBV10-3 | TGTGCCATCCAGGCAAGCGGGGAAACCTACGAGCAGTACTTC | CAIQASGETYEQYF
. | few | TRBJ2-2 | TRBV3-1 | TGTGCCAGCAGCCAAGACCCCGGGGAGCTGTTTTTT | CASSQDPGELFF
. | . | TRBJ2-5 | TRBV29-1 | TGCAGCGTTGAGCAAGAGACCCAGTACTTC | CSVEQETQYF
TRBD1 | few | TRBJ2-1 | TRBV28 | TGTGCCAGCAGTTTAGAGGGACAGGGAACGTACAATGAGCAGTTCTTC | CASSLEGQGTYNEQFF
. | many | TRBJ2-1 | TRBV7-2 | TGTGCCAGCAGCTTACTGGGGTTCGATGAGCAGTTCTTC | CASSLLGFDEQFF
. | . | TRBJ2-7 | TRBV20-1 | TGCAGTGCTAGGTTGACGTCTAGCGTTGGGGGCGAGCAGTACTTC | CSARLTSSVGGEQYF
. | . | TRBJ2-7 | TRBV19 | TGTGCCAGTAGTATATCCGGGAACCTGCGCGAGCAGTACTTC | CASSISGNLREQYF
. | . | TRBJ2-1 | TRBV4-2 | TGTGCCAGCAGCCAAGGAGGGGGTCATGAGCAGTTCTTC | CASSQGGGHEQFF
. | few | TRBJ2-1 | TRBV7-3 | TGTGCCAGCAGCTTACGTGTCGGCAGGGAGAATGAGCAGTTCTTC | CASSLRVGRENEQFF
. | . | TRBJ1-3 | TRBV25-1 | TGTGCCAGCAGCGGGGACCGAGTTTCTGGAAACACCATATATTTT | CASSGDRVSGNTIYF
TRBD1 | few | TRBJ1-5 | TRBV29-1 | TGCAGCGTTGGGGACAGAAGAGACAATCAGCCCCAGCATTTT | CSVGDRRDNQPQHF
TRBD2 | . | TRBJ2-5 | TRBV10-3 | TGTGCCATCAGTGGACGAGGCGGGAGTGAGACCCAGTACTTC | CAISGRGGSETQYF
TRBD2 | . | TRBJ2-4 | TRBV3-1 | TGTGCCAGCAGCCACCCTAGCGGGAGAACCGCCAAAAACATTCAGTACTTC | CASSHPSGRTAKNIQYF